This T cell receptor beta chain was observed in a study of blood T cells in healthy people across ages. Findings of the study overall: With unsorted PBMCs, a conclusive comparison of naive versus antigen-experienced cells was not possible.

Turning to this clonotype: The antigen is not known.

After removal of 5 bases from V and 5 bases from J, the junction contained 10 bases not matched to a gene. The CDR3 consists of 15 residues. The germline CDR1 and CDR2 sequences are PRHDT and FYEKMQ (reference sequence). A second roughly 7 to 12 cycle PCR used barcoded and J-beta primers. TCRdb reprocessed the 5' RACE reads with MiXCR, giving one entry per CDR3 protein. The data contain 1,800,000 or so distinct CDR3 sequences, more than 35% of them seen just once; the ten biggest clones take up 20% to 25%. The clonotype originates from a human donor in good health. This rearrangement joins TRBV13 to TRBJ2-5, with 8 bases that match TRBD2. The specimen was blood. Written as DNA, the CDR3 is TGTGCCAGCAGCGCCCGGACTAGCAGAGGCGAGACCCAGTACTTC. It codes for CASSARTSRGETQYF.